The next 16 T cell receptor beta chains were all read from a single sample in a study of shared clonotypes between healthy human individuals. Some clones are missing from TCRdb's copy, which holds only in-frame ones; the method was immunoSEQ multiplex PCR. The sample holds around 1.6 million clones, 95% to 99% seen once. The sample consisted of naive CD4+ T cells sorted from blood. The subset denotes: CD45RA+ positively selected. The origin of the receptors is a man aged 25 to 45 in good health.

V is TRBV5-4 and J is TRBJ2-5; no clear D. Germline values: CDR1 SGHNT, CDR2 YYREEE (reference sequence). V lost 0 bases and J lost 1, with 10 bases in between. This CDR3 is 15 amino acids long. CDR3 loop: CASSLAAVSQETQYF. In nucleotides, the CDR3 is TGTGCCAGCAGCTTGGCGGCGGTCTCCCAAGAGACCCAGTACTTC.

The chain has TRBV20-1 and TRBJ2-3; D is ambiguous. The germline V gene encodes CDR1 DFQATT and CDR2 SNEGSKA (reference sequence). The CDR3 has 9 amino acids. CDR3 region: CRGTDTQYF. CDR3 DNA sequence: TGCAGGGGCACAGATACGCAGTATTTT.

The genes are TRBV7-8 and TRBJ2-2, with no clear D. There are 16 residues in the CDR3. Germline V CDR1 and CDR2: SGHVS, FQNEAQ. Trimming stripped 4 bases from V and 0 bases from J, with 12 bases between. For the CDR3, the DNA is TGTGCCAGCAGCTCGCTACAGCCAGCGAACACCGGGGAGCTGTTTTTT. This sequence encodes CASSSLQPANTGELFF.

V and J are TRBV6-6 and TRBJ1-1, with D possibly matching TRBD1 (6 bases). With 6 bases removed from V and 1 base from J, the gap between germline ends came to 18 bases. The CDR3 runs to 16 residues. Per germline, CDR1 MNHNY and CDR2 SVGAGI (reference sequence). The CDR3 spells CASRTTPPDRNTEAFF. The CDR3 DNA reads as TGTGCCAGCAGAACAACCCCGCCGGACAGGAACACTGAAGCTTTCTTT.

The chain recombines TRBV5-1 with TRBJ2-1, with 13 bases that match TRBD2. V was clipped by 4 bases and J by 12 bases; unmatched bases: 4. The germline gives CDR1 SGHRS, CDR2 YFSETQ. The CDR3 loop spans 13 amino acids. The CDR3 nucleotides read TGCGCCAGCAGCCCTGGGACTAGCGGGGTGCAGTTCTTC. Amino acid sequence: CASSPGTSGVQFF.

The V gene is TRBV18, the J gene TRBJ2-5, with 7 bases aligning to TRBD2. Germline V lookup: CDR1 KGHSH, CDR2 LQKENI. The junction had 3 bases not matched to a gene; V was cut back by 3 bases and J by 2 bases. The CDR3 contains 14 residues. The CDR3 DNA reads TGTGCCAGCTCACCGGGGGGGATTCAAGAGACCCAGTACTTC. Translated: CASSPGGIQETQYF.

This chain connects TRBV10-3 to TRBJ2-3; 8 nucleotides line up with TRBD2. There are 13 residues in the CDR3. Trimming at V came to 10 bases and at J to 3 bases, leaving 6 bases not matched to a gene. Germline loops: CDR1 ENHRY, CDR2 SYGVKD. The CDR3 loop is CATTPSGTDTQYF. As DNA, the CDR3 is TGTGCCACCACCCCTAGCGGGACAGATACGCAGTATTTT.

The chain uses TRBV27 and TRBJ2-7; D perhaps matches TRBD2 (5 bases). This CDR3 spans 17 amino acids. Germline loops: CDR1 MNHEY, CDR2 SMNVEV (reference sequence). Trimming shortened V by 4 bases and J by 0 bases, and 19 bases separated the two germline ends. CDR3 DNA sequence: TGTGCCAGCAGTTCAACCCCACTCGCGGGTAACTCCTACGAGCAGTACTTC. This encodes CASSSTPLAGNSYEQYF.

The CDR3 sequence is CASSLRDLNTEAFF. Written as DNA, the CDR3 is TGTGCCAGCAGCCTTCGAGACCTGAACACTGAAGCTTTCTTT. V and J are TRBV11-2 and TRBJ1-1; no definite D call. The germline V and J ends were trimmed by 5 bases and 0 bases, with 10 bases remaining between them. Germline V CDR1 and CDR2: SGHAT, FQNNGV. CDR3 length: 14 residues.

The table lists this clone with a count of one. The chain uses TRBV5-1 and TRBJ1-1, with D hard to call. The V end lost 0 bases, the J end lost 1 base, and 10 bases lay between the germline ends. In germline, CDR1 is SGHRS, CDR2 YFSETQ. The CDR3 contains 15 residues. The CDR3: CASSLAVPRNTEAFF. In nucleotides, the CDR3 is TGCGCCAGCAGCTTGGCAGTCCCTAGGAACACTGAAGCTTTCTTT. The entire variable domain, with the rest obtained from reference TRBV5-1 and TRBJ1-1, is as follows: KAGVTQTPRYLIKTRGQQVTLSCSPISGHRSVSWYQQTPGQGLQFLFEYFSETQRNKGNFPGRFSGRQFSNSRSEMNVSTLELGDSALYLCASSLAVPRNTEAFFGQGTRLTVV.

CDR3 sequence reads: CASSPTGNSGNTIYF. The CDR3 DNA reads TGCGCCAGCAGCCCTACAGGGAACTCTGGAAACACCATATATTTT. V is TRBV5-1 and J is TRBJ1-3; tentatively, D is TRBD1 (6 bases). The CDR3 consists of 15 residues. Germline-derived CDR1 and CDR2 are SGHRS and YFSETQ. Deletions cut 4 bases from V and 0 bases from J, with 11 bases between.

The V gene is TRBV28, the J gene TRBJ2-2; 8 positions match TRBD1. Germline lookup yields CDR1 MDHEN and CDR2 SYDVKM. The CDR3 spans 15 residues. Trimming cost V 5 bases and J 3 bases; bases outside gene matches: 5. CDR3 in DNA: TGTGCCAGCAGTGACAGGGGCGGCTACACCGGGGAGCTGTTTTTT. Amino acids: CASSDRGGYTGELFF.

A single count supports this clone. The chain is built from TRBV18 and TRBJ2-5; tentatively, D is TRBD1 (5 bases). V lost 3 bases and J lost 4, with 12 bases in between. CDR1 is KGHSH and CDR2 is LQKENI in the germline V gene. The CDR3 is made up of 14 amino acids. CDR3 sequence (DNA): TGTGCCAGCTCACCCTGGGGCCGAGGAGAGACCCAGTACTTC. Its protein product is CASSPWGRGETQYF. The variable domain in full, with the rest retrieved from reference TRBV18 and TRBJ2-5, is NAGVMQNPRHLVRRRGQEARLRCSPMKGHSHVYWYRQLPEEGLKFMVYLQKENIIDESGMPKERFSAEFPKEGPSILRIQQVVRGDSAAYFCASSPWGRGETQYFGPGTRLLVL.

In DNA form, the CDR3 reads TGCGCCAGCAGCTCCTCGACAGGGGAGAACACTGAAGCTTTCTTT. Amino acids: CASSSSTGENTEAFF. The J gene is TRBJ1-1, the V gene TRBV5-1; 8 bases line up with TRBD1. The J segment lost 1 base and the V segment lost 3 bases, leaving 5 bases of the junction unmatched. The CDR3 has 15 residues. Germline loops: CDR1 SGHRS, CDR2 YFSETQ.

This sequence joins TRBV7-8 and TRBJ2-7; TRBD2 matches 10 bases. CDR1 SGHVS and CDR2 FQNEAQ come from the germline V gene. There are 12 residues in the CDR3. The V and J ends lost 9 bases and 3 bases, in that order; junction bases with no gene match: 2. The CDR3 bases are TGTGCCAGTAAGCGGGAGGGCTACGAGCAGTACTTC. Protein product: CASKREGYEQYF.

The chain uses TRBV5-1 and TRBJ1-2; D gene uncertain. The ends were cut back, 0 bases at V and 7 bases at J, with 16 bases in the middle. The CDR3 consists of 15 residues. Germline V gene data show CDR1 as SGHRS and CDR2 as YFSETQ. The CDR3 spells CASSLVSRDRAGYTF. The CDR3 bases are TGCGCCAGCAGCTTGGTGAGCAGAGATAGGGCTGGCTACACCTTC.